These 32 T cell receptor beta chains were sequenced from one sample in a study of OX40 agonist ivuxolimab in advanced cancers. The data were produced by immunoSEQ multiplex PCR, yet TCRdb's version contains in-frame clones alone and is incomplete. The sample carries about 21,000 clones, 84% recorded once. Source: CD4+ or CD8+ T cells sorted from blood, taken in a trial of the OX40 agonist ivuxolimab. These TCRs come from an adult with an advanced solid tumor such as melanoma, head and neck, liver or kidney cancer.

The rearrangement uses TRBV13 and TRBJ2-2; no clear D. This CDR3 has 15 amino acids. CDR1 is PRHDT and CDR2 is FYEKMQ in the germline V gene (reference sequence). V lost 0 bases and J lost 4, with 9 bases in between. The chain's CDR3 is CASSLGIQATGELFF. Written as DNA, the CDR3 is TGTGCCAGCAGCTTAGGCATTCAGGCCACCGGGGAGCTGTTTTTT.

This sequence joins TRBV27 and TRBJ2-7; a possible D gene is TRBD1 (5 bases). This CDR3 region has 14 residues. Germline V gene data show CDR1 as MNHEY and CDR2 as SMNVEV (reference sequence). Deletions cut 10 bases from V and 0 bases from J, with 16 bases between. CDR3 bases: TGTGCCACCCAAAAGAGGCAGGGCTCCTACGAGCAGTACTTC. This gives the protein CATQKRQGSYEQYF.

The chain joins TRBV11-2 to TRBJ2-1; D is perhaps TRBD2 (6 bases). CDR3 length equals 18 residues. Germline-derived CDR1 and CDR2 are SGHAT and FQNNGV. Trimming left V 0 bases short and J 3 bases short, with 18 bases between. CDR3 nucleotide sequence: TGTGCCAGCAGCTTAGATTCTGGGATCCCGGGGGACTACAATGAGCAGTTCTTC. It encodes CASSLDSGIPGDYNEQFF.

This chain connects TRBV12-5 to TRBJ1-4; D gene unclear. The CDR3 contains 14 residues. Germline V lookup: CDR1 LGHNT, CDR2 FRNRAP. V lost 7 bases, J lost 5 bases, and 14 bases lay in between. The CDR3 DNA reads as TGTGCTAGTGCCCTCCCGGGTCTCAATGAAAAACTGTTTTTT. As protein: CASALPGLNEKLFF.

CDR3 sequence reads: CSVRDSPNSPLHF. The CDR3 DNA sequence: TGCAGCGTTAGGGACAGCCCTAATTCACCCCTCCACTTT. This rearrangement joins TRBV29-1 to TRBJ1-6; 7 nucleotides line up with TRBD1. The length of the CDR3 is 13 residues. J gave up 6 bases and V 5 bases, and 4 bases lay outside the gene matches. Germline-derived CDR1 and CDR2 are SQVTM and ANQGSEA.

The CDR3 DNA sequence: TGTGCCAGCAGTCTAGGACAGCAGCTAAACGAGCAGTACTTC. Amino acid sequence: CASSLGQQLNEQYF. The V gene is TRBV27, the J gene TRBJ2-7; tentative D call: TRBD1 (6 bases). Germline CDR1 and CDR2: MNHEY and SMNVEV (reference sequence). V lost 5 bases and J lost 5, with 16 bases in between. This CDR3 is built from 14 residues.

V gene TRBV6-5 combines with J gene TRBJ2-7; D uncertain. This CDR3 region has 13 residues. V was trimmed by 6 bases and J by 4 bases, leaving 13 bases between them. Per the germline V gene, CDR1 is MNHEY and CDR2 is SVGAGI. This CDR3 reads CASSVGPTYEQYF. For the CDR3, the DNA is TGTGCCAGCAGCGTAGGGCCGACATACGAGCAGTACTTC.

This chain joins TRBV29-1 and TRBJ2-7; 7 bases fit TRBD1. The CDR3 runs 14 residues. Germline V gives CDR1 SQVTM, CDR2 ANQGSEA. The junction had 5 bases not matched to a gene; V was cut back by 1 base and J by 2 bases. This chain's CDR3 is CSVEVTGATYEQYF. Here the CDR3 DNA reads TGCAGCGTTGAAGTAACAGGGGCTACCTACGAGCAGTACTTC.

This chain uses TRBV7-9 with TRBJ2-3; D not resolved. This CDR3 comprises 13 residues. V lost 1 base and J 6 bases, leaving 8 bases between the germline ends. Germline CDR1 is SEHNR and CDR2 is FQNEAQ (reference sequence). The CDR3 region is CASSLDPPDTQYF. The CDR3 DNA follows: TGTGCCAGCAGCTTAGATCCCCCGGATACGCAGTATTTT.

The chain recombines TRBV7-2 with TRBJ2-7; possibly TRBD1 or TRBD2 for D (5 bases each). Between the trimmed V and J ends, which lost 5 bases and 2 bases, there was a span of 16 bases. Per germline, CDR1 SGHTA and CDR2 FQGNSA. This CDR3 comprises 15 residues. CDR3 amino acids: CASSPLRGGTYEQYF. The CDR3, as DNA: TGTGCCAGCAGCCCCCTACGGGGCGGTACCTACGAGCAGTACTTC.

The chain has TRBV5-1 and TRBJ1-1, with TRBD1 matching over 8 bases. V trimming: 4 bases; J trimming: 4 bases; junction bases outside the gene matches: 9. Looked up from germline, CDR1 is SGHRS and CDR2 is YFSETQ. The CDR3 is made up of 15 amino acids. This chain's CDR3 is CASSGWTGNGTEAFF. The CDR3 DNA follows: TGCGCCAGCAGCGGGTGGACAGGGAACGGCACTGAAGCTTTCTTT. Full variable domain (rest looked up from reference TRBV5-1 and TRBJ1-1): KAGVTQTPRYLIKTRGQQVTLSCSPISGHRSVSWYQQTPGQGLQFLFEYFSETQRNKGNFPGRFSGRQFSNSRSEMNVSTLELGDSALYLCASSGWTGNGTEAFFGQGTRLTVV.

The CDR3: CASSSPWGVGVTEAFF. CDR3 DNA sequence: TGTGCCAGCAGCTCGCCTTGGGGAGTTGGGGTTACTGAAGCTTTCTTT. V is TRBV5-6 and J is TRBJ1-1; D not certain. V lost 3 bases, J lost 5 bases, and 20 bases lay in between. The CDR3 is 16 amino acids. Germline CDR1 is SGHDT and CDR2 is YYEEEE.

This chain uses TRBV19 with TRBJ2-6; D uncertain. Trimming shortened V by 5 bases and J by 1 base, and 12 bases separated the two germline ends. This CDR3 region has 16 residues. The germline V gene has CDR1 LNHDA and CDR2 SQIVND (reference sequence). The chain's CDR3 is CASSLTPWSGANVLTF. CDR3 DNA: TGTGCCAGTAGTTTGACACCTTGGTCTGGGGCCAACGTCCTGACTTTC.

The chain employs TRBV27 and TRBJ1-2; D is ambiguous. The V gene lost 4 bases and the J gene lost 0 bases, with 12 bases spanning the gap. The CDR3 extends over 15 amino acids. Germline CDR1 MNHEY, CDR2 SMNVEV (reference sequence). In DNA, the CDR3 is TGTGCCAGCAGTTACTCGCCGGAAACTAACTATGGCTACACCTTC. It translates to CASSYSPETNYGYTF.

The count of this clone is one. The rearrangement joins TRBV5-1 to TRBJ2-3, with unresolved D. CDR1 is SGHRS and CDR2 is YFSETQ in the germline V gene. Trimming pared 2 bases from V and 5 bases from J, leaving 9 bases between. This CDR3 is 13 amino acids long. The CDR3 coding sequence is TGCGCCAGCAGCTTAGCCATACAAGATACGCAGTATTTT. It encodes CASSLAIQDTQYF.

The rearrangement joins TRBV10-3 to TRBJ1-1; D might be TRBD1 (5 bases). This CDR3 spans 14 amino acids. V lost 0 bases, J lost 5 bases, and 10 bases lay in between. From germline, CDR1 is ENHRY and CDR2 SYGVKD. This chain's CDR3 is CAISESGRGTEAFF. CDR3 coding DNA: TGTGCCATCAGTGAGTCCGGGCGGGGGACTGAAGCTTTCTTT.

In DNA, the CDR3 is TGTGCCAGCAGACCCAGTGGGGTTGATAATTCACCCCTCCACTTT. Its protein product is CASRPSGVDNSPLHF. The chain couples TRBV7-3 to TRBJ1-6; D gene ambiguous. V was shortened by 6 bases and J by 5 bases, with 14 bases between the two germline ends. The CDR3 has 15 amino acids. Germline V CDR1 and CDR2: SGHTA, FQGTGA.

This clone is a singleton in its sample. V gene TRBV7-9 combines with J gene TRBJ2-1; 7 bases are a match to TRBD2. CDR3 length equals 12 residues. Per germline, CDR1 SEHNR and CDR2 FQNEAQ (reference sequence). After removal of 4 bases from V and 10 bases from J, the junction contained 4 bases not matched to a gene. CDR3 region: CASSSTSNEQFF. The CDR3, as DNA: TGTGCCAGCAGCTCGACTAGCAACGAGCAGTTCTTC.

The CDR3 sequence is CASSSRPTGENGYTF. In nucleotides, the CDR3 is TGTGCCAGCAGTTCTCGCCCGACAGGTGAAAATGGCTACACCTTC. This rearrangement joins TRBV6-5 to TRBJ1-2; maybe TRBD1 (6 bases). Germline values: CDR1 MNHEY, CDR2 SVGAGI. The CDR3 contains 15 residues. The ends were cut back, 4 bases at V and 6 bases at J, with 18 bases in the middle.

V is TRBV9 and J is TRBJ2-7, with a weak D call TRBD2 (6 bases). The germline V and J ends were trimmed by 3 bases and 1 base, with 17 bases remaining between them. The CDR3 is 16 amino acids. Germline values: CDR1 SGDLS, CDR2 YYNGEE. As DNA, the CDR3 is TGTGCCAGCAGCGCAGAAGGGACTGCCTATTCCTACGAGCAGTACTTC. Translation gives CASSAEGTAYSYEQYF. Drawing the rest from reference TRBV9 and TRBJ2-7, the complete variable domain is DSGVTQTPKHLITATGQRVTLRCSPRSGDLSVYWYQQSLDQGLQFLIQYYNGEERAKGNILERFSAQQFPDLHSELNLSSLELGDSALYFCASSAEGTAYSYEQYFGPGTRLTVT.

V gene TRBV14 combines with J gene TRBJ1-4; no clear D. The CDR3 loop spans 15 amino acids. Trimming shortened V by 1 base and J by 8 bases, and 14 bases separated the two germline ends. Germline CDR1 is SGHDN and CDR2 is FVKESK. The CDR3 sequence is CASSQGLGIGEKLFF. CDR3 DNA sequence: TGTGCCAGCAGCCAAGGACTGGGGATAGGGGAAAAACTGTTTTTT.

The chain couples TRBV25-1 to TRBJ2-7, with 7 bases that match TRBD1. The CDR3 contains 17 residues. J gave up 3 bases and V 0 bases, and 11 bases lay outside the gene matches. Germline V gene lookup returns CDR1 MGHDK and CDR2 SYGVNS. The CDR3 region has the DNA TGTGCCAGCAGTGAATATGGAATCGGGACAGAATTCTACGAGCAGTACTTC. As protein: CASSEYGIGTEFYEQYF.

This sequence joins TRBV7-8 and TRBJ2-3; 8 bases are shared with TRBD2. Germline-derived CDR1 and CDR2 are SGHVS and FQNEAQ. The CDR3 is 16 amino acids. J was trimmed by 5 bases and V by 5 bases; bases with no gene match: 12. CDR3: CASSLRHSGAGDTQYF. CDR3 DNA sequence: TGTGCCAGCAGCCTCCGGCATAGCGGGGCCGGAGATACGCAGTATTTT.

This chain uses TRBV19 with TRBJ2-3, with TRBD1 matching over 8 bases. There are 15 residues in the CDR3. CDR1 and CDR2 (germline): LNHDA, SQIVND (reference sequence). Germline trimming cut 2 bases from V and 11 bases from J; bases unmatched to any gene: 12. CDR3 sequence (DNA): TGTGCCAGTAGTATACCGGACAGGGTCCAGATAAGGCAGTATTTT. It translates to CASSIPDRVQIRQYF. Full variable domain (missing parts from reference TRBV19 and TRBJ2-3): DGGITQSPKYLFRKEGQNVTLSCEQNLNHDAMYWYRQDPGQGLRLIYYSQIVNDFQKGDIAEGYSVSREKKESFPLTVTSAQKNPTAFYLCASSIPDRVQIRQYFGPGTRLTVL.

This clone was found a few times. The chain has TRBV10-2 and TRBJ2-6, with D unresolved. This CDR3 comprises 16 residues. Looked up from germline, CDR1 is WSHSY and CDR2 is SAAADI. V was cut by 2 bases and J by 3 bases, with 11 bases left in between. The CDR3 loop is CASSEANPLGANVLTF. In nucleotides, the CDR3 is TGCGCCAGCAGTGAGGCAAACCCTCTTGGGGCCAACGTCCTGACTTTC.

The rearrangement uses TRBV7-9 and TRBJ1-1, with D maybe TRBD1 (5 bases). Trimming pared 5 bases from V and 0 bases from J, leaving 10 bases between. The CDR3 has 14 residues. Looked up from germline, CDR1 is SEHNR and CDR2 is FQNEAQ (reference sequence). CDR3 DNA: TGTGCCAGCAGCCCGAAGGGGTTGAACACTGAAGCTTTCTTT. This gives the protein CASSPKGLNTEAFF. The full variable domain, with the rest looked up from reference TRBV7-9 and TRBJ1-1, is DTGVSQNPRHKITKRGQNVTFRCDPISEHNRLYWYRQTLGQGPEFLTYFQNEAQLEKSRLLSDRFSAERPKGSFSTLEIQRTEQGDSAMYLCASSPKGLNTEAFFGQGTRLTVV.

The J gene is TRBJ1-1, the V gene TRBV9, with D possibly TRBD1 on 5 matching bases. V was pared by 4 bases and J by 1 base, with 17 bases between. This CDR3 contains 16 residues. Germline-derived CDR1 and CDR2 are SGDLS and YYNGEE. CDR3 sequence (DNA): TGTGCCAGCAGCCCATACACACTGGGGCCGAACACTGAAGCTTTCTTT. Translating gives CASSPYTLGPNTEAFF.

For the CDR3, the DNA is TGTGCCAGCAGTTACGGTAGTACCTACGAGCAGTACTTC. Protein product: CASSYGSTYEQYF. The genes are TRBV6-5 and TRBJ2-7; D gene ambiguous. Trimming took off 2 bases at V and 2 bases at J, with 7 bases between the two ends. This CDR3 comprises 13 residues. CDR1 is MNHEY, CDR2 SVGAGI, per germline.

The chain uses TRBV6-5 and TRBJ1-2; no clear D. The CDR3 runs 14 residues. Germline V gene lookup returns CDR1 MNHEY and CDR2 SVGAGI. Trimming took off 2 bases at V and 0 bases at J, with 7 bases between the two ends. CDR3 coding DNA: TGTGCCAGCAGTTACGGTGAGGCTAACTATGGCTACACCTTC. This codes for CASSYGEANYGYTF.

The chain uses TRBV27 and TRBJ2-3; D is tentatively TRBD1 or TRBD2 (6 bases each). CDR1 MNHEY and CDR2 SMNVEV come from the germline V gene (reference sequence). The length of the CDR3 is 15 residues. V was pared by 0 bases and J by 6 bases, with 13 bases between. The CDR3 here is CASSLSGGLADTQYF. CDR3 sequence (DNA): TGTGCCAGCAGTTTATCGGGGGGCCTGGCTGATACGCAGTATTTT.

This chain links TRBV4-1 with TRBJ2-1, with 8 bases identical to TRBD1. The trim removed 0 bases at V and 8 bases at J, leaving 12 bases unmatched. CDR1 is MGHRA and CDR2 is YSYEKL in the germline V gene. This CDR3 has 17 amino acids. In nucleotides, the CDR3 is TGCGCCAGCAGCCAAGACCCCCCAGAAGCAGGGGGCTATGAGCAGTTCTTC. Its protein is CASSQDPPEAGGYEQFF.

This clone was detected once. This sequence joins TRBV19 and TRBJ1-1; the D gene is possibly TRBD1 (5 bases). Trimming took 4 bases from V and 1 from J, leaving 10 bases between them. There are 14 residues in the CDR3. Germline CDR1 reads LNHDA; CDR2 reads SQIVND (reference sequence). CDR3 region: CASSKGRANTEAFF. The CDR3 nucleotides read TGTGCCAGTAGTAAGGGCAGGGCGAACACTGAAGCTTTCTTT.